This TCR beta chain emerged from a study of blood T cell repertoires in COVID-19. Study as a whole: The United States, Italy and Spain supplied acute and convalescent COVID-19 samples. PBMCs, B-cell-depleted T cells, or T cells were the source of the cDNA or gDNA that made up the material.

Only one count was recorded for this clone. Measured with immunoSEQ multiplex PCR; TCRdb has only the in-frame clones, and not every one. This repertoire shows approximately 100,000 clones, about four fifths found once; its top ten account for under 11%. The origin of this receptor is a human donor in a cohort sampled during active COVID-19. Sequencing used peripheral blood.

DNA for the CDR3: TGTGCCAGCAGTTACATGAGGACAGCGAACACCGGGGAGCTGTTTTTT. Amino acid sequence: CASSYMRTANTGELFF. V and J are TRBV6-2 or TRBV6-3 and TRBJ2-2; the D gene is possibly TRBD1 (6 bases). V lost 2 bases and J lost 0, with 10 bases in between. Germline V gene sequence: CDR1 MNHEY, CDR2 SVGEGT. The CDR3 extends over 16 amino acids.